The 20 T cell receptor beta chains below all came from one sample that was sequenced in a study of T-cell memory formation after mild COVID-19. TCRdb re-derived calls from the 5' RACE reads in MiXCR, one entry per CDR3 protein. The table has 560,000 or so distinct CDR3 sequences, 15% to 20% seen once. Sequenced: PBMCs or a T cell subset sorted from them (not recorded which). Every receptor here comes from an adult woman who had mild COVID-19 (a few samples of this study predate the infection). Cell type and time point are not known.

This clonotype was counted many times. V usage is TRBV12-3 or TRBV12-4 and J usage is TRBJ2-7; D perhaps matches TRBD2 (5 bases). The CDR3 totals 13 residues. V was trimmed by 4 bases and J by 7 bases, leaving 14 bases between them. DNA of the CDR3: TGTGCCAGCAGTTCCCCGCGCCGGGGAGAGCAGTACTTC. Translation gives CASSSPRRGEQYF.

CDR3 coding DNA: TGTGCCAGTAGTAAACCCCGGGACGGCCGGGAATGGGAGACCCAGTACTTC. This sequence encodes CASSKPRDGREWETQYF. The chain has TRBV19 and TRBJ2-5, with D perhaps TRBD1 or TRBD2 (5 bases each). This CDR3 contains 17 residues. Trimming pared 4 bases from V and 5 bases from J, leaving 23 bases between. Germline V gene sequence: CDR1 LNHDA, CDR2 SQIVND (reference sequence).

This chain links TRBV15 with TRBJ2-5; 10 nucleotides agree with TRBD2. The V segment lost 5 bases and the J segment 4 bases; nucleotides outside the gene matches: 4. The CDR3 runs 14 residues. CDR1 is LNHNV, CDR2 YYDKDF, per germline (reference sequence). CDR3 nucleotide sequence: TGTGCCACCAGCCGGAGACTAGCGGGAGAGACCCAGTACTTC. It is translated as CATSRRLAGETQYF.

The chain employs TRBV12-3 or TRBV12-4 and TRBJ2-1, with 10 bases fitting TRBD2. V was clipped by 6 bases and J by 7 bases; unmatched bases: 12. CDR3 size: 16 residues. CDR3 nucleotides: TGTGCCAGCAGCCGTGAAGCGGGAGGGCCTCGGAATGAGCAGTTCTTC. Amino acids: CASSREAGGPRNEQFF.

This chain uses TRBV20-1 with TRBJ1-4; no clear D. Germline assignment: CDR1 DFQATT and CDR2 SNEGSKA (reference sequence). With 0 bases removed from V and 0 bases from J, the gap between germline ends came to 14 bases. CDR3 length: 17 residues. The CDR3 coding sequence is TGCAGTGCTAGAGATGCGGGGAAACTTGCAACTAATGAAAAACTGTTTTTT. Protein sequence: CSARDAGKLATNEKLFF.

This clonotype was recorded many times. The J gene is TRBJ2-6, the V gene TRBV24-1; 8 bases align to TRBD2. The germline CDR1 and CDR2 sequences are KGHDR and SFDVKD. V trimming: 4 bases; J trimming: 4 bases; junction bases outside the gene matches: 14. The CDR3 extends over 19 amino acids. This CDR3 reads CATSDSKGSGGPGANVLTF. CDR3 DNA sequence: TGTGCCACCAGTGACTCGAAGGGCAGCGGGGGCCCGGGGGCCAACGTCCTGACTTTC.

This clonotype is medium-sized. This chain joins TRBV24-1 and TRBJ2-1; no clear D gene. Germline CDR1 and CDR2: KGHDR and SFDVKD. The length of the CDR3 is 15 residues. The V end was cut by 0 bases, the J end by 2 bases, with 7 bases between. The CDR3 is CATSDLQGPYNEQFF. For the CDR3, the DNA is TGTGCCACCAGTGATTTGCAAGGACCCTACAATGAGCAGTTCTTC.

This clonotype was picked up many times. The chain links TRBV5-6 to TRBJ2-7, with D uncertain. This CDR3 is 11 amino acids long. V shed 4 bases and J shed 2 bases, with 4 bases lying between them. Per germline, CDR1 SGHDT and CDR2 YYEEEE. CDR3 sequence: CASSRAYEQYF. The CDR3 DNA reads TGTGCCAGCAGCCGAGCCTACGAGCAGTACTTC.

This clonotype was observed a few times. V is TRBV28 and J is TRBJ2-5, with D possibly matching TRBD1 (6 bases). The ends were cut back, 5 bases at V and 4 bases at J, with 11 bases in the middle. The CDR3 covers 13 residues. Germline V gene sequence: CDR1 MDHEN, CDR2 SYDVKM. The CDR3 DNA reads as TGTGCCAGCAGTAAACAGGGTGGAGAGACCCAGTACTTC. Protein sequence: CASSKQGGETQYF.

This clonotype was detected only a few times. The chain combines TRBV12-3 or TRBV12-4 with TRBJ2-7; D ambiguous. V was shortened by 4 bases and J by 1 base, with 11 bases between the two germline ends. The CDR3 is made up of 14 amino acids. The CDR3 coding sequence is TGTGCCAGCAGTTCCGGGTCGTTGTCCTACGAGCAGTACTTC. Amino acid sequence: CASSSGSLSYEQYF.

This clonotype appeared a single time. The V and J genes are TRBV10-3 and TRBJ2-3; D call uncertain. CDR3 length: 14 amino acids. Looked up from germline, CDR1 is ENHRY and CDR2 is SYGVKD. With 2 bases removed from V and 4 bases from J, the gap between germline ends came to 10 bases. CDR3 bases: TGTGCCATCAGTGAGGCCTGGGCGGCAGATACGCAGTATTTT. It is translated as CAISEAWAADTQYF.

CDR3 nucleotide sequence: TGCAGTGCTAGAAGTCTAGCGGGGGGGCCCGCCGGGGAGCTGTTTTTT. Protein: CSARSLAGGPAGELFF. The rearrangement links TRBV20-1 to TRBJ2-2, with TRBD2 matching 12 bases. The V and J ends lost 2 bases and 6 bases, in that order; junction bases with no gene match: 7. Germline assignment: CDR1 DFQATT and CDR2 SNEGSKA (reference sequence). The CDR3 has 16 amino acids.

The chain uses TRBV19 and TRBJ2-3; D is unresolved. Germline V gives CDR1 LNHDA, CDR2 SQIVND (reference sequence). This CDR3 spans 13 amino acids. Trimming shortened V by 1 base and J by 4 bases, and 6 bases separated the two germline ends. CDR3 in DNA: TGTGCCAGTAGTATAGTGGCGGCAGATACGCAGTATTTT. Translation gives CASSIVAADTQYF.

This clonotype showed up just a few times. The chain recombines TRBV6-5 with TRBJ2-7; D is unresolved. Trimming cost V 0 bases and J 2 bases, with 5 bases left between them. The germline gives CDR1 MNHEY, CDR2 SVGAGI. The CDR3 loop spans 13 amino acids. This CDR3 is CASSYSLAYEQYF. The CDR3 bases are TGTGCCAGCAGTTACTCCTTAGCCTACGAGCAGTACTTC.

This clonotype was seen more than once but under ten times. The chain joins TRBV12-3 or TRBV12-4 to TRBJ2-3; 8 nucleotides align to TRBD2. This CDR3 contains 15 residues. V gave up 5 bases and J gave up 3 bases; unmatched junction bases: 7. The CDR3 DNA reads TGTGCCAGCAGTCGCATTAGCGGGACAACAGATACGCAGTATTTT. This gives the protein CASSRISGTTDTQYF.

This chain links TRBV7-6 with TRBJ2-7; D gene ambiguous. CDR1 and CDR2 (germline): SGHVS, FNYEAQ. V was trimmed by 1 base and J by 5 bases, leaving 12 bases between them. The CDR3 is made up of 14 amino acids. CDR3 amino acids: CASSLGPSSDEQYF. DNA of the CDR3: TGTGCCAGCAGCTTAGGCCCCTCGAGCGACGAGCAGTACTTC.

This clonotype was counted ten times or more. Here the CDR3 DNA reads TGTGCCACCAGTGATCCGCATGATACGCAGTATTTT. Amino acid sequence: CATSDPHDTQYF. The chain joins TRBV24-1 to TRBJ2-3; D uncertain. The V and J ends lost 3 bases and 6 bases respectively, with 6 bases between them. The CDR3 length is 12 residues. Germline V gene lookup returns CDR1 KGHDR and CDR2 SFDVKD.

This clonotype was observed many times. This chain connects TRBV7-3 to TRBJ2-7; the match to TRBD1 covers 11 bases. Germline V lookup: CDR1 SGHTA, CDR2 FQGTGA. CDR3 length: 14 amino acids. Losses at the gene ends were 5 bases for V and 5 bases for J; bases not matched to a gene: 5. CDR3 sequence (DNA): TGTGCCAGCAGCCCGGGGACAGGGGGTGACGAGCAGTACTTC. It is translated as CASSPGTGGDEQYF.

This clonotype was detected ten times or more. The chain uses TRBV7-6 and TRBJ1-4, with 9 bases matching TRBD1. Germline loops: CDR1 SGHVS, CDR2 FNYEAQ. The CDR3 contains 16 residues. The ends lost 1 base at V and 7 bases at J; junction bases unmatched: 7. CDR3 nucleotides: TGTGCCAGCAGCTTAGGGGTACAGGGGGCGCGTGAAAAACTGTTTTTT. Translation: CASSLGVQGAREKLFF. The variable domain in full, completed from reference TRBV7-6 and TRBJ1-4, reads GAGVSQSPRYKVTKRGQDVALRCDPISGHVSLYWYRQALGQGPEFLTYFNYEAQQDKSGLPNDRFSAERPEGSISTLTIQRTEQRDSAMYRCASSLGVQGAREKLFFGSGTQLSVL.

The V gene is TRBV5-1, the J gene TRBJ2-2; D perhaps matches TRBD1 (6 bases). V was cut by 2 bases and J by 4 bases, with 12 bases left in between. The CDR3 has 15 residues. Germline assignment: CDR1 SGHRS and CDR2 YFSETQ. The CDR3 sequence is CASSFNRVSTGELFF. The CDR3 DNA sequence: TGCGCCAGCAGCTTCAACAGGGTTTCCACCGGGGAGCTGTTTTTT.